This T cell receptor (beta chain) was found in a study of T cells in Graves' hyperthyroidism and ophthalmopathy. Extraction of PBMCs used roughly 9.6 ml of fresh peripheral blood. Researchers took RNA transcripts and amplified the TCR beta CDR3 regions from them. The study used the HTBI primer set for a first-round RT-PCR of the TCR CDR3. TCRdb used MiXCR to reprocess the multiplex PCR reads, holding one entry per CDR3 protein. The sample lists about 400,000 distinct CDR3 sequences, 15% to 18% occurring once. Many counts were recorded for this clonotype. The germline V gene encodes CDR1 SEHNR and CDR2 FQNEAQ (reference sequence). This CDR3 spans 13 amino acids. Trimming took 4 bases from V and 3 from J, leaving 9 bases between them.

Sequencing was carried out using blood. The clonotype comes from a woman younger than 35 with Graves' hyperthyroidism that later progressed to Graves' ophthalmopathy. This chain uses TRBV7-9 with TRBJ2-5; a weak D match, TRBD2 (5 bases). CDR3 in DNA: TGTGCCAGCAGCTGGATGCGGGAAGAGACCCAGTACTTC. Residues: CASSWMREETQYF.